This T cell receptor beta chain was sequenced in a study of radiotherapy plus CTLA-4 blockade in lung cancer. Study-wide background: Disease control was seen in roughly 30% of patients, objective responses in 18%. The study's findings and limits: Early blood T cell clone changes and increased post-radiation serum interferon-beta were reportedly the strongest response predictors. Tumor-origin TCR clones grew in blood after radiotherapy plus ipilimumab.

Turning to this clone: Its antigen is currently unknown.

Patients had chemo-refractory metastatic non-small-cell lung cancer and received focal radiation plus CTLA-4 blockade that used ipilimumab. The germline V and J ends were trimmed by 3 bases and 6 bases, with 9 bases remaining between them. The CDR3 contains 12 residues. From germline, CDR1 is SGHDT and CDR2 YYEEEE. Method: immunoSEQ multiplex PCR; TCRdb's copy keeps in-frame clones and lacks some. The table lists tens of thousands of clones, over 80% of them singletons, with 0.65% to 0.95% in the top ten. Here the sequenced sample was peripheral blood, taken from a patient treated with radiotherapy plus ipilimumab. This receptor was taken from a human donor with non-small cell lung cancer who had stable disease on radiotherapy plus ipilimumab. This chain links TRBV5-6 with TRBJ1-2; D gene ambiguous. The CDR3 DNA is TGTGCCAGCAGCTATGGGTCTGATGGCTACACCTTC. Translating gives CASSYGSDGYTF. Full variable domain (remainder filled in from reference TRBV5-6 and TRBJ1-2): DAGVTQSPTHLIKTRGQQVTLRCSPKSGHDTVSWYQQALGQGPQFIFQYYEEEERQRGNFPDRFSGHQFPNYSSELNVNALLLGDSALYLCASSYGSDGYTFGSGTRLTVV.